This paragraph covers one T cell receptor (beta chain) sequence. From germline, CDR1 is SGHNT and CDR2 YENEEA. This CDR3 is built from 13 residues. V was cut by 2 bases and J by 5 bases, with 8 bases left in between. The data were obtained in a study of T cell clonotyping in hematopoietic cell transplantation. TCRdb's table, derived via immunoSEQ multiplex PCR, lists solely in-frame clones and lacks some. The sample lists approximately 8,400 clones, about 60% occurring once. The specimen comprised peripheral blood mononuclear cells, sampled 100 days after allogeneic stem cell transplant. This clonotype was obtained from a male patient aged 55 to 69 who had an allogeneic stem cell transplant from an unrelated donor, so the T cells may come from the graft donor. Some clones in this sample may be carry-over from other donors' samples. V gene TRBV11-3 combines with J gene TRBJ2-3; D gene uncertain. CDR3 sequence: CASSLMAVDTQYF. The DNA for the CDR3 is TGTGCCAGCAGCTTAATGGCCGTAGATACGCAGTATTTT.